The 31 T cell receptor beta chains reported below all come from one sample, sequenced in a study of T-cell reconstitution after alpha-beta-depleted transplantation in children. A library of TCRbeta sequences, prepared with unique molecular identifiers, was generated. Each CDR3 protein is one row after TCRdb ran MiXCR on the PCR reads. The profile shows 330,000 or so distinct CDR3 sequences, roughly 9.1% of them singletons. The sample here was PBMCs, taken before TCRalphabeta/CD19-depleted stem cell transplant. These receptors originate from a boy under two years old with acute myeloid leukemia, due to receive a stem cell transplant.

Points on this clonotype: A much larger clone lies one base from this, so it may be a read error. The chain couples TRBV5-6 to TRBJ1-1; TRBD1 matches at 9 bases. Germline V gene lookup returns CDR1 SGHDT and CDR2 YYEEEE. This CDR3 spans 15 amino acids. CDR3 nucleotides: TGTGCCAGCAGCCGATGGGACAGGGTGCACACTGACGCTTTCTTT. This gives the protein CASSRWDRVHTDAFF.

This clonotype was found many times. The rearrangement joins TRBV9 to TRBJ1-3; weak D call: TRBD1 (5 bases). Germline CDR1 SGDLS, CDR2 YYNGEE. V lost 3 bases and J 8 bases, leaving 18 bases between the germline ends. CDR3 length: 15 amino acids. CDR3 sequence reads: CASSDLRGWGDTIYF. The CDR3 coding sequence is TGTGCCAGCAGCGATCTTCGGGGATGGGGGGACACCATATATTTT.

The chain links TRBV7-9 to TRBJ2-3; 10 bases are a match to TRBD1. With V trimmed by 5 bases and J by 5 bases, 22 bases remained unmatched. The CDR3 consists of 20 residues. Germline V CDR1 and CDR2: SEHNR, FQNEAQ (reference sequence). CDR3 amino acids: CASSVGTGVGDSHYRDTQYF. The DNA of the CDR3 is TGTGCCAGCAGCGTCGGGACAGGGGTTGGGGACTCCCACTACAGAGATACGCAGTATTTT. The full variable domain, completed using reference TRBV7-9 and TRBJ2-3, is DTGVSQNPRHKITKRGQNVTFRCDPISEHNRLYWYRQTLGQGPEFLTYFQNEAQLEKSRLLSDRFSAERPKGSFSTLEIQRTEQGDSAMYLCASSVGTGVGDSHYRDTQYFGPGTRLTVL.

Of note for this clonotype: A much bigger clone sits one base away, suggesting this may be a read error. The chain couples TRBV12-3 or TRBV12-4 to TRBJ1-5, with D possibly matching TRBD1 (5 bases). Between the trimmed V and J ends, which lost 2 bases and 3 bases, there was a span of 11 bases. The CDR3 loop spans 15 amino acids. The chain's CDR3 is CASSLRGHDNQPQHF. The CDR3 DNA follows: TGTGCCAGCAGTTTAAGAGGACATGACAATCAGCCCCAGCATTTT.

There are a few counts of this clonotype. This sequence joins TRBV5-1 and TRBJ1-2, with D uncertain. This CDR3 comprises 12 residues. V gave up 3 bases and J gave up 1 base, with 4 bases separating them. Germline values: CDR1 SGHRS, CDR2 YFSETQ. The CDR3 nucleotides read TGCGCCAGCAGCTACAGTAACTATGGCTACACCTTC. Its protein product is CASSYSNYGYTF.

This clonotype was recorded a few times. CDR3 residues: CSARDGGGLGGYTF. CDR3 nucleotide sequence: TGCAGTGCTAGAGATGGGGGGGGGCTAGGCGGCTACACCTTC. The chain recombines TRBV20-1 with TRBJ1-2; possible D gene TRBD1, 6 bases. Trimming took off 0 bases at V and 8 bases at J, with 16 bases between the two ends. There are 14 residues in the CDR3. Germline V lookup: CDR1 DFQATT, CDR2 SNEGSKA (reference sequence).

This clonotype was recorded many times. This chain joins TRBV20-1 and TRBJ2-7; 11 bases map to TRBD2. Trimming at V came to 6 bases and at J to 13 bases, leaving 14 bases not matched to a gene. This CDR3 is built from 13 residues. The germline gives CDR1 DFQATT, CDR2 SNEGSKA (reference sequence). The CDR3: CSAPRLAGGLPYF. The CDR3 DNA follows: TGCAGTGCCCCGAGGCTAGCGGGAGGACTACCTTACTTC.

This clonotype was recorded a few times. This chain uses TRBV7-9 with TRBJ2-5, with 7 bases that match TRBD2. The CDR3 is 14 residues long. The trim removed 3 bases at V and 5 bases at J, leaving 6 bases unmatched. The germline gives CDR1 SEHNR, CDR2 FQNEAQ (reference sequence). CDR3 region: CASSFRRERETQYF. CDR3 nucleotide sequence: TGTGCCAGCAGCTTCCGGCGGGAGAGGGAGACCCAGTACTTC.

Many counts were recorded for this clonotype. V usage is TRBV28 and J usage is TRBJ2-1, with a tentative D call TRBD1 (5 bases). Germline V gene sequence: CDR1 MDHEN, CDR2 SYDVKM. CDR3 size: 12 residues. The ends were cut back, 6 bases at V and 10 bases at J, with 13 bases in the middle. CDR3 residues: CASRDRQSEQFF. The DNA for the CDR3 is TGTGCCAGCAGAGACAGACAATCCGAGCAGTTCTTC.

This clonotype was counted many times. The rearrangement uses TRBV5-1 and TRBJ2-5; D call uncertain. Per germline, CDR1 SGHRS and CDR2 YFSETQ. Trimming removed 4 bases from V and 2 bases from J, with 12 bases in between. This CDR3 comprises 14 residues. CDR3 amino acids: CASSTGLRQETQYF. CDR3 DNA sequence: TGCGCCAGCAGCACGGGCCTAAGACAAGAGACCCAGTACTTC.

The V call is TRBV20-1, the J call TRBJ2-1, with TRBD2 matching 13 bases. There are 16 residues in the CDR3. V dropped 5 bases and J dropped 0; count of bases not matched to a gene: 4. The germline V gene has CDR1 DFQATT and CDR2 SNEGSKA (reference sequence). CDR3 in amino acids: CSAGTSGASSYNEQFF. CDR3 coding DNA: TGCAGTGCTGGGACTAGCGGGGCCTCCTCCTACAATGAGCAGTTCTTC.

For the CDR3, the DNA is TGCACCAGCAGCCTGGCTCTCATGATGGGGCAGTTCTTC. Amino acid sequence: CTSSLALMMGQFF. The chain couples TRBV1 to TRBJ2-1. TRBV1 is noted as a pseudogene. The CDR3 has 13 residues.

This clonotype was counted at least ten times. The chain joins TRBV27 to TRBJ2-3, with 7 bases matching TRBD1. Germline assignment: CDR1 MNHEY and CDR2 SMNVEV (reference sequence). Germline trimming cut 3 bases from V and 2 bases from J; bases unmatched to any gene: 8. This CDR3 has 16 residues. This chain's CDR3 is CASSLRGRRFTDTQYF. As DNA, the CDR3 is TGTGCCAGCAGTTTGAGGGGGCGAAGGTTCACAGATACGCAGTATTTT.

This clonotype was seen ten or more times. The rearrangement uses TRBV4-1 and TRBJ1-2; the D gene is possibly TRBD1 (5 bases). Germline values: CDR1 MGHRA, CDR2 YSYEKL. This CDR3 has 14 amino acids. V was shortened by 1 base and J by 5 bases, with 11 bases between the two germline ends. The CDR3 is CASSQVQEGYGYTF. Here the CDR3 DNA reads TGCGCCAGCAGCCAAGTCCAGGAGGGGTATGGCTACACCTTC.

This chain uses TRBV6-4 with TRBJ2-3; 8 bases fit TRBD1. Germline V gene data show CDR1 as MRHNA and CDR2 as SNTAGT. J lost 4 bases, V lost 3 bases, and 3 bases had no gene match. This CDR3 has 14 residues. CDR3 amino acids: CASSDIQGADTQYF. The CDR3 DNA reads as TGTGCCAGCAGTGATATACAGGGGGCAGATACGCAGTATTTT.

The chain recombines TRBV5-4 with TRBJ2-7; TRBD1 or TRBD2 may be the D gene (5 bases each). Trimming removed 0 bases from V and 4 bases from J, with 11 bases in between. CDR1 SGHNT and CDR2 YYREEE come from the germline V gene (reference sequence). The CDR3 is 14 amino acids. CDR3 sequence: CASSLAGTDYEQYF. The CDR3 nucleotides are TGTGCCAGCAGCTTGGCCGGGACCGATTACGAGCAGTACTTC.

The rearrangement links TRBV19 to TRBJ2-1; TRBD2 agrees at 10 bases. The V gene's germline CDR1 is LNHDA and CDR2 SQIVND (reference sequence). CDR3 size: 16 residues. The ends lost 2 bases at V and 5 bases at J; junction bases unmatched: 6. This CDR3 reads CASSIWGSGRNNEQFF. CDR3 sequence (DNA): TGTGCCAGTAGTATATGGGGTAGCGGGAGGAACAATGAGCAGTTCTTC. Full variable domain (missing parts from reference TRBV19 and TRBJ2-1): DGGITQSPKYLFRKEGQNVTLSCEQNLNHDAMYWYRQDPGQGLRLIYYSQIVNDFQKGDIAEGYSVSREKKESFPLTVTSAQKNPTAFYLCASSIWGSGRNNEQFFGPGTRLTVL.

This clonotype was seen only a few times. The CDR3 region is CSVRTGVANTGELFF. The CDR3 DNA is TGCAGCGTAAGGACAGGGGTTGCGAACACCGGGGAGCTGTTTTTT. J is TRBJ2-2 and V is TRBV29-1, with TRBD1 matching over 9 bases. This CDR3 comprises 15 residues. Germline loops: CDR1 SQVTM, CDR2 ANQGSEA. With 6 bases clipped from V and 0 bases from J, the junction kept 5 bases outside the gene matches.

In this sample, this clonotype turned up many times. CDR3 bases: TGTGCCAGCAGCCTCGGGCCGGAGGTTGAGCAGTACTTC. Residues: CASSLGPEVEQYF. The chain employs TRBV7-9 and TRBJ2-7; maybe TRBD2 (5 bases). The CDR3 is 13 amino acids. The V gene lost 5 bases and the J gene lost 7 bases, with 15 bases spanning the gap. Germline V gives CDR1 SEHNR, CDR2 FQNEAQ (reference sequence). Using reference TRBV7-9 and TRBJ2-7 for the parts outside the CDR3, the full variable domain is DTGVSQNPRHKITKRGQNVTFRCDPISEHNRLYWYRQTLGQGPEFLTYFQNEAQLEKSRLLSDRFSAERPKGSFSTLEIQRTEQGDSAMYLCASSLGPEVEQYFGPGTRLTVT.

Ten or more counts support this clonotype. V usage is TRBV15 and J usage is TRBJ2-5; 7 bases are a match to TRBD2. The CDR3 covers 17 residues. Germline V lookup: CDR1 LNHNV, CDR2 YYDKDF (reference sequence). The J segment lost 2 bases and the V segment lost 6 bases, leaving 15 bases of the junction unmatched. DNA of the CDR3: TGTGCCACCAGGACTAGCTTCTCTTTGGGGTTTCAAGAGACCCAGTACTTC. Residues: CATRTSFSLGFQETQYF.

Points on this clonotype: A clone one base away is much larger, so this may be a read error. The CDR3 protein is CASSQDSVETDTQYF. As DNA, the CDR3 is TGTGCCAGCAGCCAAGATAGTGTGGAAACAGATACGCAGTATTTT. The V and J genes are TRBV4-2 and TRBJ2-3; D gene uncertain. The CDR3 has 15 amino acids. Germline values: CDR1 LGHNA, CDR2 YNFKEQ. Trimming shortened V by 0 bases and J by 3 bases, and 10 bases separated the two germline ends.

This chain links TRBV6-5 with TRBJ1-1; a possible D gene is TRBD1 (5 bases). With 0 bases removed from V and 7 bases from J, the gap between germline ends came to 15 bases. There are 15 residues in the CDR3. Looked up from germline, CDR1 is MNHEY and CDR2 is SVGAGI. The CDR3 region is CASSYSRDRRNEAFF. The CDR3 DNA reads TGTGCCAGCAGTTACTCGCGAGACAGAAGAAATGAAGCTTTCTTT.

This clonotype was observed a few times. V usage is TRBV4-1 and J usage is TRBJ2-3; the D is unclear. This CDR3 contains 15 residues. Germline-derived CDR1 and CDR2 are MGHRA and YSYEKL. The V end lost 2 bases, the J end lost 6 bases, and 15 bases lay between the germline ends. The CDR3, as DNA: TGCGCCAGCAGCCAAATGGGATTCGCAACGGATACGCAGTATTTT. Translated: CASSQMGFATDTQYF.

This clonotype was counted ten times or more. The CDR3 DNA sequence: TGTGCCAGCAGTTCGGCACTAGCGGGCCACAATGAGCAGTTCTTC. This sequence encodes CASSSALAGHNEQFF. This chain links TRBV27 with TRBJ2-1, with 9 bases identical to TRBD2. Germline V lookup: CDR1 MNHEY, CDR2 SMNVEV (reference sequence). The CDR3 length is 15 residues. Trimming removed 4 bases from V and 5 bases from J; junction bases left unmatched: 6.

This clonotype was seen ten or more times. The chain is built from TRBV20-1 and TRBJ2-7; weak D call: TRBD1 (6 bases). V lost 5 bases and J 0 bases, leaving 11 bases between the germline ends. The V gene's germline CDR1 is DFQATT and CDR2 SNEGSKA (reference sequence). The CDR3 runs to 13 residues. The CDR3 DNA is TGCAGTGCTTTAGACAGGACCTCCTACGAGCAGTACTTC. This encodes CSALDRTSYEQYF.

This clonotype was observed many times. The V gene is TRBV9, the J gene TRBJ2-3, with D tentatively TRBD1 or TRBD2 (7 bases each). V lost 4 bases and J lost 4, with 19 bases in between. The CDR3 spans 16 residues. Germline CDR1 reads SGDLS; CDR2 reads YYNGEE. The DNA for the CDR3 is TGTGCCAGCAGCCATCCGGGCTCAGGGGGGGCAGATACGCAGTATTTT. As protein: CASSHPGSGGADTQYF.

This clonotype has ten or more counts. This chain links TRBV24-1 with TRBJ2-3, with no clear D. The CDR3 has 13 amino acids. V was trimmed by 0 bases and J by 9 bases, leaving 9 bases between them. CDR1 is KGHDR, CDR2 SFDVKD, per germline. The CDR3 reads CATSDLATATQYF. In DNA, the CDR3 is TGTGCCACCAGTGATTTGGCCACAGCGACGCAGTATTTT.

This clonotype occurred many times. The CDR3 nucleotides read TGTGCCAGCAGTTTAGTTGGAGGGGAGGAAAGCACCGGGGAGCTGTTTTTT. This encodes CASSLVGGEESTGELFF. This chain links TRBV12-3 or TRBV12-4 with TRBJ2-2; possibly TRBD2 for D (6 bases). Between the trimmed V and J ends, which lost 1 base and 4 bases, there was a span of 16 bases. This CDR3 has 17 residues.

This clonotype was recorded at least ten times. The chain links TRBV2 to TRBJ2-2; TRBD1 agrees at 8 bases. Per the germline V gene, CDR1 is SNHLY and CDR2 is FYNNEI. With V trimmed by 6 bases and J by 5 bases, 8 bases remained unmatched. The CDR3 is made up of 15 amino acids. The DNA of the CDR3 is TGTGCCAGCAGAAAAGGGACAGGTCGAACCGGGGAGCTGTTTTTT. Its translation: CASRKGTGRTGELFF.

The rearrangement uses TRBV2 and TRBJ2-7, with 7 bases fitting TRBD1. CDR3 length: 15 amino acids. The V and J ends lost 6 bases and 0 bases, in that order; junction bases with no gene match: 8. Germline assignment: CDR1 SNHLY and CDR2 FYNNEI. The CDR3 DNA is TGTGCCAGCAGGTCCGGGACAGCTAACTCCTACGAGCAGTACTTC. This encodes CASRSGTANSYEQYF. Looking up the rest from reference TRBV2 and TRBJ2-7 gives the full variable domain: EPEVTQTPSHQVTQMGQEVILRCVPISNHLYFYWYRQILGQKVEFLVSFYNNEISEKSEIFDDQFSVERPDGSNFTLKIRSTKLEDSAMYFCASRSGTANSYEQYFGPGTRLTVT.

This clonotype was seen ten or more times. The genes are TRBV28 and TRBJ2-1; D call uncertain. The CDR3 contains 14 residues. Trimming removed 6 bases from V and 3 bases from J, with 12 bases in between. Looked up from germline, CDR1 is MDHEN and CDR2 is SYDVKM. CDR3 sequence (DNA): TGTGCCAGCAGGCAAGGTCGCGTCTACAATGAGCAGTTCTTC. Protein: CASRQGRVYNEQFF.